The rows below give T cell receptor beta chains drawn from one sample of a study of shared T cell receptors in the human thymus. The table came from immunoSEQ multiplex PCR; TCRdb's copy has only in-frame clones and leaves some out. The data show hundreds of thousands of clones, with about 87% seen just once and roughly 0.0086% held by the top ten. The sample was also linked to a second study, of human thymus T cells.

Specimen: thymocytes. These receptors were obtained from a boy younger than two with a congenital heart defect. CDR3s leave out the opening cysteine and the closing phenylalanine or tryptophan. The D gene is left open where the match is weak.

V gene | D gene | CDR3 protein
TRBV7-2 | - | ASSLATVVKQY
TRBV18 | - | ASSPTRESRDKTYEQY
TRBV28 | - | ASSLGLRLEHIQY
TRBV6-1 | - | ASSEASGLTGELF
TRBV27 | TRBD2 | ASSLRGGIPYNEQF
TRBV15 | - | ATSRDGAGYEQY
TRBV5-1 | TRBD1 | ASSLDKGAKANYGYT
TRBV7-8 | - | ASSLEAGRFGELF
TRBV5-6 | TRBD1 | ASSRDRASQPQH
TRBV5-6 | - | ASSFGSRTANTEAF
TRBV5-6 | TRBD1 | ASSLAGAGTGSNQPQH
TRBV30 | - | AWSGRGGATDTQY
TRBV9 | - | ASSAGAEGPWNQPQH
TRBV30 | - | AWSFGGADTQY
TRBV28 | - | ASQDRTNTEAF
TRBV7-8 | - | ASSLTGGAQPQH
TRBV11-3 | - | ASSSGHSNTEAF
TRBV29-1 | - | SAGQFPNEKLF
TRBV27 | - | ASSLSIATAGNTIY
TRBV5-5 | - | ASSLHTTVSNQPQH
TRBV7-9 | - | ASSLGAGLAF
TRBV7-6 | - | ASSTNPHDGRGSYNSPLH
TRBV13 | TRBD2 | ASSRGGPDTGELF
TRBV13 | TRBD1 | ASSSPSRDRLRRTEAF
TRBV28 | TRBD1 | ASSWVGGGRIQPQH
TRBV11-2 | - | ASSQSHEVEQY
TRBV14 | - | ASSQKRSGSSGNTIY
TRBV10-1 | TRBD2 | ASSEYRGGKIGGANVLT
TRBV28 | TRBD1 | ASSPTGASYEQY
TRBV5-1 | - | ASSSRCLSYNEQF
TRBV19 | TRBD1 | ASSQGTGPPHTQY
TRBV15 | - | ATSRRRVGVGGCTDTQY